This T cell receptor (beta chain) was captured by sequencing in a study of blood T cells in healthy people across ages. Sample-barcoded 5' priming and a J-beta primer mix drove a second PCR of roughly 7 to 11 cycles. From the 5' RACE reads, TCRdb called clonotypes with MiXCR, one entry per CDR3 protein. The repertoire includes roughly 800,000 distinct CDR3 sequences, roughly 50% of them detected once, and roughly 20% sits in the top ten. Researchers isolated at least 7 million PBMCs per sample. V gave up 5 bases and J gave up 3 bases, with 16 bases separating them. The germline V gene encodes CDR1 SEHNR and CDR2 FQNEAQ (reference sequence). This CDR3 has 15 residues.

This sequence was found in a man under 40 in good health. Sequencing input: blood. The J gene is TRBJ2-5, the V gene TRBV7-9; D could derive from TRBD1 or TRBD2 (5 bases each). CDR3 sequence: CASSSLGTLKETQYF. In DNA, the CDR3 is TGTGCCAGCAGCAGCCTGGGGACCCTCAAAGAGACCCAGTACTTC.